The clone carrying this T cell receptor beta chain has ten or more counts. The V end lost 0 bases, the J end lost 0 bases, and 9 bases lay between the germline ends. This CDR3 spans 16 amino acids. Per germline, CDR1 SGHRS and CDR2 YFSETQ. The data were obtained in a study of T-cell reconstitution after alpha-beta-depleted transplantation in children. Using unique molecular identifiers, the investigators prepared the TCRbeta library. TCRdb reanalysed the PCR reads using MiXCR and keeps one entry per CDR3 protein. This repertoire shows some 200,000 distinct CDR3 sequences, approximately 6.8% found once; its top ten account for 3% to 3.5%.

The sample in question was PBMCs from the stem cell graft donor, obtained from the stem cell graft. The source of this sequence is a human donor who donated a stem cell graft to a child with Wiskott-Aldrich syndrome. V and J are TRBV5-1 and TRBJ2-2; D is possibly TRBD2 (5 bases). Here the CDR3 DNA reads TGCGCCAGCAGCTTGGTTTTCGGGACGAACACCGGGGAGCTGTTTTTT. The encoded protein is CASSLVFGTNTGELFF.